Listed below are T cell receptor beta chains from one sample, sequenced in a study of early T cells in non-severe SARS-CoV-2 infection. TCRdb reprocessed the 5' RACE reads via MiXCR and lists one record per CDR3 protein. Counted here are tens of thousands of distinct CDR3 sequences, roughly a tenth occurring once; the ten biggest clones make up 5.5% to 7.5%. Material: whole blood. These receptors were taken from an adult who was a healthcare worker with PCR-confirmed SARS-CoV-2 infection or an uninfected control (not recorded which). CDR3s include the opening cysteine and the closing phenylalanine or tryptophan. A D gene is named only where the DNA matches it firmly.

D	length	V	J	CDR3
TRBD1	16	TRBV20-1	TRBJ2-5	CSARVIGTGDQETQYF
NA	15	TRBV7-3	TRBJ2-3	CASSPFSGSTDTQYF
TRBD2	17	TRBV7-2	TRBJ2-3	CASSPRVVGAGADTQYF
NA	14	TRBV12-3/TRBV12-4	TRBJ2-3	CASSPGGSTDTQYF
NA	14	TRBV7-3	TRBJ2-5	CASSLGMAQETQYF
NA	13	TRBV20-1	TRBJ1-5	CSALGAADQPQHF
TRBD2	14	TRBV19	TRBJ2-7	CASSSGGTSYEQYF
NA	16	TRBV20-1	TRBJ1-5	CSARPPRADIGQPQHF
NA	11	TRBV12-3/TRBV12-4	TRBJ1-2	CASSVYYGYTF
TRBD1	15	TRBV5-1	TRBJ2-7	CASSPDRALLGQQYF